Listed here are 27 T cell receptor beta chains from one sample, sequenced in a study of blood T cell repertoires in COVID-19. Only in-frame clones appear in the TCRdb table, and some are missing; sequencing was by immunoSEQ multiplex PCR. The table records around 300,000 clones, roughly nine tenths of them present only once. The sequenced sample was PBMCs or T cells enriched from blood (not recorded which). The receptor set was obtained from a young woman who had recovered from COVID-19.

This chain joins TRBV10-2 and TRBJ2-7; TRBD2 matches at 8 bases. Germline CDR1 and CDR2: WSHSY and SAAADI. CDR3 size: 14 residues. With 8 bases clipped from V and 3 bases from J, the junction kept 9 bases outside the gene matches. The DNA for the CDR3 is TGCGCCAGCTCCCGCGAGCGGGGGTACTACGAGCAGTACTTC. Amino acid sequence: CASSRERGYYEQYF.

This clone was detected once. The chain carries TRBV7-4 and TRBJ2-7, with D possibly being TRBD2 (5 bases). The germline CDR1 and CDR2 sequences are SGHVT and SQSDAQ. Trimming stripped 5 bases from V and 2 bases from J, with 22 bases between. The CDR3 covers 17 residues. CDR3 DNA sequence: TGTGCCAGCAGCCTATTCAATCGTTTTAGCGCCACCTACGAGCAGTACTTC. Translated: CASSLFNRFSATYEQYF. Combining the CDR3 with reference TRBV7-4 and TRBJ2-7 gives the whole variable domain GAGVSQSPRYKVAKRGRDVALRCDSISGHVTLYWYRQTLGQGSEVLTYSQSDAQRDKSGRPSGRFSAERPERSVSTLKIQRTEQGDSAVYLCASSLFNRFSATYEQYFGPGTRLTVT.

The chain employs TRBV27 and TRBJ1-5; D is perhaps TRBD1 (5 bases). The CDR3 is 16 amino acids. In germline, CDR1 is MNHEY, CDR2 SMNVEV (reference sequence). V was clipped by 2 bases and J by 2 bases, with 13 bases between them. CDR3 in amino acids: CASSLGGGWRNQPQHF. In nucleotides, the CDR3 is TGTGCCAGCAGTTTAGGGGGAGGTTGGCGCAATCAGCCCCAGCATTTT.

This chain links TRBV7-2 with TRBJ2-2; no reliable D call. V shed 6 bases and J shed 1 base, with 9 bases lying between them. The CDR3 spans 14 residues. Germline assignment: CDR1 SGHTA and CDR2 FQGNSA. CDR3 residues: CASSPLRNTGELFF. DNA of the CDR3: TGTGCCAGCAGTCCTCTGCGGAACACCGGGGAGCTGTTTTTT. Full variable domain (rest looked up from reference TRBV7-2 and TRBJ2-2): GAGVSQSPSNKVTEKGKDVELRCDPISGHTALYWYRQSLGQGLEFLIYFQGNSAPDKSGLPSDRFSAERTGGSVSTLTIQRTQQEDSAVYLCASSPLRNTGELFFGEGSRLTVL.

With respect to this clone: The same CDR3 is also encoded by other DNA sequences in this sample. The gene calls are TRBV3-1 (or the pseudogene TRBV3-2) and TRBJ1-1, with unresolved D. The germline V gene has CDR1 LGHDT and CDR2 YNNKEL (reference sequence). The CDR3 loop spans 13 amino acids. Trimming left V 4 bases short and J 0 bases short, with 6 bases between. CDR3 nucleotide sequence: TGTGCCAGCAGCCCCACGGTGAACACTGAAGCTTTCTTT. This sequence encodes CASSPTVNTEAFF.

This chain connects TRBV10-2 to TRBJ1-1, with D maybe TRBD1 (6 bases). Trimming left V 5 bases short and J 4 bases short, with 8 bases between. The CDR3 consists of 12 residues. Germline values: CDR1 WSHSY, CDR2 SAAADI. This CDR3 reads CASSTGFTEAFF. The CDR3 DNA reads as TGCGCCAGCAGTACAGGGTTCACTGAAGCTTTCTTT.

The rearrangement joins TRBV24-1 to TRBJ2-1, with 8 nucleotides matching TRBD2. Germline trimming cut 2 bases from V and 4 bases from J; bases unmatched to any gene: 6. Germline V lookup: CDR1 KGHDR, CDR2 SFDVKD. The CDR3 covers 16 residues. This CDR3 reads CATSDSNGGEYNEQFF. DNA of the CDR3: TGTGCCACCAGTGATTCGAACGGGGGGGAGTACAATGAGCAGTTCTTC.

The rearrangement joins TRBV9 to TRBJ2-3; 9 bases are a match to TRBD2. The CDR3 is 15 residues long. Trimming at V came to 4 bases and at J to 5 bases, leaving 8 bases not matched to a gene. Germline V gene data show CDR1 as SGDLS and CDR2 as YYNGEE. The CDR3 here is CASSSSGGRGDTQYF. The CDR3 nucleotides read TGTGCCAGCAGCTCAAGCGGGGGGAGGGGAGATACGCAGTATTTT.

As DNA, the CDR3 is TGTGCCAGCAGTTTATTAGGGGGCGCAGATAACTATGGCTACACCTTC. Its translation is CASSLLGGADNYGYTF. V is TRBV28 and J is TRBJ1-2, with 7 bases aligning to TRBD1. V lost 1 base to trimming and J lost 1 base; unmatched junction nucleotides: 6. This CDR3 has 16 residues. The germline V gene has CDR1 MDHEN and CDR2 SYDVKM.

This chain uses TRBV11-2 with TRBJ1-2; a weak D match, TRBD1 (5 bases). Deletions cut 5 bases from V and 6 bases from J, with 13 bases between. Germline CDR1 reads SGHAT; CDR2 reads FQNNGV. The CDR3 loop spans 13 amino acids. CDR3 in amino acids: CASSPGGGHGYTF. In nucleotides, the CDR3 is TGTGCCAGCAGCCCCGGGGGGGGTCATGGCTACACCTTC.

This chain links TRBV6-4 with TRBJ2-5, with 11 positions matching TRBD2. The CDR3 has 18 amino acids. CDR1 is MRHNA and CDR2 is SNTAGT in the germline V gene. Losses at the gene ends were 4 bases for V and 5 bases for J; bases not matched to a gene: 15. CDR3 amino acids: CASSGSSGGALDYETQYF. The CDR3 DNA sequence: TGTGCCAGCAGTGGAAGTAGCGGGGGGGCCTTAGATTATGAGACCCAGTACTTC.

CDR3 sequence reads: CASTPGQGSHGYTF. The CDR3 DNA is TGTGCCAGTACCCCGGGACAGGGTTCTCATGGCTACACCTTC. The chain recombines TRBV19 with TRBJ1-2; 9 bases match TRBD1. With V trimmed by 7 bases and J by 6 bases, 9 bases remained unmatched. Per germline, CDR1 LNHDA and CDR2 SQIVND (reference sequence). CDR3 length: 14 amino acids.

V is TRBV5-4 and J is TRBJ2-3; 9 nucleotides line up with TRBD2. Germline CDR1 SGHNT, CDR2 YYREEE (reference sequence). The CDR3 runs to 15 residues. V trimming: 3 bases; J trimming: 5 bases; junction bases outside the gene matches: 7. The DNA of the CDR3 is TGTGCCAGCAGCTCTAGCGGGGAGGCTGGAGATACGCAGTATTTT. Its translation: CASSSSGEAGDTQYF.

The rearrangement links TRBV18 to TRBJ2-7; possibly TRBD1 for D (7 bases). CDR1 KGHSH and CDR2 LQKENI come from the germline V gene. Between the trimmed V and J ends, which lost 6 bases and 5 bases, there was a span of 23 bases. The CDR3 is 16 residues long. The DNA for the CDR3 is TGTGCCAGCTCCCGAACGGAGACAGGGATAGCGGACGAGCAGTACTTC. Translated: CASSRTETGIADEQYF.

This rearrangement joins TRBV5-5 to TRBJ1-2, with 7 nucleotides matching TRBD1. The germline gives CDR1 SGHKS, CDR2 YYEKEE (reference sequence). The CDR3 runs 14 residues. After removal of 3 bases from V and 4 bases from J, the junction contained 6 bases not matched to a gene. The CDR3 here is CASSYDRVSYGYTF. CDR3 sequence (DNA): TGTGCCAGCAGCTACGACAGGGTGAGCTATGGCTACACCTTC.

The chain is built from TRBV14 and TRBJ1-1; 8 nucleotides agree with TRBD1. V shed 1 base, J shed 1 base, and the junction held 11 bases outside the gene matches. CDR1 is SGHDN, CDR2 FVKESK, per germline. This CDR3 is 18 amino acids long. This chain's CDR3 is CASSQGIGRGRWNTEAFF. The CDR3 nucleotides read TGTGCCAGCAGCCAAGGAATTGGCAGGGGGCGTTGGAACACTGAAGCTTTCTTT. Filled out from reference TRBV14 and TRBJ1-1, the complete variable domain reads EAGVTQFPSHSVIEKGQTVTLRCDPISGHDNLYWYRRVMGKEIKFLLHFVKESKQDESGMPNNRFLAERTGGTYSTLKVQPAELEDSGVYFCASSQGIGRGRWNTEAFFGQGTRLTVV.

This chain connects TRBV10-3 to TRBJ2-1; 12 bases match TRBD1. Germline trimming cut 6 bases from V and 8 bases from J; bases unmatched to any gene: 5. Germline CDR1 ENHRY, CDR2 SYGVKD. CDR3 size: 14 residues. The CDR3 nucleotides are TGTGCCATCAGGAAGGGGACAGGGGGCGATGAGCAGTTCTTC. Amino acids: CAIRKGTGGDEQFF.

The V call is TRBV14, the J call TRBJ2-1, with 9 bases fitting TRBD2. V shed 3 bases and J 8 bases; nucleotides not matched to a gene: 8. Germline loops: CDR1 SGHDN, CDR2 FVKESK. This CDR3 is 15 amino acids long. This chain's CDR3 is CASSQGPGLAHEQFF. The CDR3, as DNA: TGTGCCAGCAGCCAGGGCCCGGGACTAGCTCATGAGCAGTTCTTC.

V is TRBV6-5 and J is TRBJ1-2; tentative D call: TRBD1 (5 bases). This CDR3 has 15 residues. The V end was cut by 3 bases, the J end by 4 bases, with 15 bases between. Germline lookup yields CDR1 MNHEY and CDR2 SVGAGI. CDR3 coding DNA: TGTGCCAGCAGTTATCACCCCGGGGGTACCTATGGCTACACCTTC. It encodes CASSYHPGGTYGYTF.

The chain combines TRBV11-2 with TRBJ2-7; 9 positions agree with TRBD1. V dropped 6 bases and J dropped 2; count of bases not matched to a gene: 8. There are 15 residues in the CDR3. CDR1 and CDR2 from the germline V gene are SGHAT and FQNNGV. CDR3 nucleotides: TGTGCCAGCAGAGGGTTCGGGACAGGGACCTACGAGCAGTACTTC. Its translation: CASRGFGTGTYEQYF.

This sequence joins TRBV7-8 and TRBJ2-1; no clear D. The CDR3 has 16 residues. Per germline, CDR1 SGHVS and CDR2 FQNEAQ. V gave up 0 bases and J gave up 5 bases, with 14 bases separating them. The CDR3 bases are TGTGCCAGCAGCTTAGCGGCCAGAGTTCGGGACAATGAGCAGTTCTTC. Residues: CASSLAARVRDNEQFF. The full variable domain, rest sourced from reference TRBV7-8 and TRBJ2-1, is GAGVSQSPRYKVAKRGQDVALRCDPISGHVSLFWYQQALGQGPEFLTYFQNEAQLDKSGLPSDRFFAERPEGSVSTLKIQRTQQEDSAVYLCASSLAARVRDNEQFFGPGTRLTVL.

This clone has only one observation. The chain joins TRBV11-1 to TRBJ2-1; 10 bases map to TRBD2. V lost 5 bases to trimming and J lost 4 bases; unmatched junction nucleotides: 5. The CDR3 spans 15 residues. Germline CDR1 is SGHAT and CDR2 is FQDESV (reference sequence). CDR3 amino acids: CASSQGLAEYNEQFF. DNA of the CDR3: TGTGCCAGCAGCCAAGGACTAGCGGAGTACAATGAGCAGTTCTTC.

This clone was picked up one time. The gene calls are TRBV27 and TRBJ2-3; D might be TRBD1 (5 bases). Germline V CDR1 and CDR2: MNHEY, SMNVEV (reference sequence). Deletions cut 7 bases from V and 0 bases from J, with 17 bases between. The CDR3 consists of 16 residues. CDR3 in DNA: TGTGCCAGCACCCAATGGGGCGTCTCTAGCACAGATACGCAGTATTTT. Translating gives CASTQWGVSSTDTQYF.

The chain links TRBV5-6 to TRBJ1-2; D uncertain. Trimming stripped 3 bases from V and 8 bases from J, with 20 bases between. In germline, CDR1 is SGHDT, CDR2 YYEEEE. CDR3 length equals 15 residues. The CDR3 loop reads CASSWGSGGPGGYTF. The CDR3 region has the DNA TGTGCCAGCAGCTGGGGTAGTGGAGGCCCGGGAGGCTACACCTTC. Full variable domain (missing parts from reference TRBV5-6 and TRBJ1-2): DAGVTQSPTHLIKTRGQQVTLRCSPKSGHDTVSWYQQALGQGPQFIFQYYEEEERQRGNFPDRFSGHQFPNYSSELNVNALLLGDSALYLCASSWGSGGPGGYTFGSGTRLTVV.

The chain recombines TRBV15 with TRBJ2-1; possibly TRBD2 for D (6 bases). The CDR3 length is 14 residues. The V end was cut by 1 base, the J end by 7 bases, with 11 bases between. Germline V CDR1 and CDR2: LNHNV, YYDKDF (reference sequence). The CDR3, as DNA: TGTGCCACCAGCAGAGGGGAAGGGAGGAATGAGCAGTTCTTC. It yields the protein CATSRGEGRNEQFF.

CDR3 residues: CASSDSRGRYEQYF. The DNA of the CDR3 is TGTGCCAGCAGTGACTCCAGGGGGCGATACGAGCAGTACTTC. The gene calls are TRBV6-4 and TRBJ2-7; 8 positions match TRBD1. The V and J ends lost 0 bases and 4 bases, in that order; junction bases with no gene match: 2. Germline V lookup: CDR1 MRHNA, CDR2 SNTAGT. The CDR3 sequence is 14 residues long.

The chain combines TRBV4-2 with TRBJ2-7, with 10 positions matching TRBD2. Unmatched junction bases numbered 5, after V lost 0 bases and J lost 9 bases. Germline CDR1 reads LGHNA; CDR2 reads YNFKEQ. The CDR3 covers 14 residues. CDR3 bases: TGTGCCAGCAGCCAAGATTTGGCTAGCGGGGGGCAGTACTTC. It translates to CASSQDLASGGQYF.